This entry lists 6 T cell receptor beta chains sequenced from one sample in a study of shared clonotypes between healthy human individuals. The table came from immunoSEQ multiplex PCR; TCRdb's copy has only in-frame clones and leaves some out. The sample holds over a million clones, 95% to 99% seen once. Sequenced: naive CD4+ T cells sorted from blood. Specified subset: CD45RA+ positively selected. The receptors here all came from a young man in good health.

The chain employs TRBV5-1 and TRBJ2-1; D not resolved. The germline V gene has CDR1 SGHRS and CDR2 YFSETQ. The CDR3 has 12 amino acids. The V gene lost 4 bases and the J gene lost 6 bases, with 8 bases spanning the gap. The DNA for the CDR3 is TGCGCCAGCAGCCCCTTACCCAATGAGCAGTTCTTC. It specifies CASSPLPNEQFF.

The chain links TRBV2 to TRBJ2-1, with D perhaps TRBD2 (5 bases). Germline V gene lookup returns CDR1 SNHLY and CDR2 FYNNEI. The CDR3 consists of 14 residues. Trimming removed 4 bases at V and 6 bases at J, with 13 bases between. The CDR3 spells CASSVEGTSNEQFF. Written as DNA, the CDR3 is TGTGCCAGCAGTGTAGAGGGAACGTCCAATGAGCAGTTCTTC.

This chain joins TRBV15 and TRBJ2-5; perhaps TRBD1 as D (5 bases). Germline V gives CDR1 LNHNV, CDR2 YYDKDF (reference sequence). V dropped 0 bases and J dropped 1 base, with 9 bases sitting between them. CDR3 length: 15 residues. CDR3 sequence reads: CATSREMGLQETQYF. CDR3 DNA: TGTGCCACCAGCAGAGAAATGGGGCTCCAAGAGACCCAGTACTTC. Full variable domain (rest looked up from reference TRBV15 and TRBJ2-5): DAMVIQNPRYQVTQFGKPVTLSCSQTLNHNVMYWYQQKSSQAPKLLFHYYDKDFNNEADTPDNFQSRRPNTSFCFLDIRSPGLGDTAMYLCATSREMGLQETQYFGPGTRLLVL.

V usage is TRBV10-2 and J usage is TRBJ2-3; D is perhaps TRBD2 (5 bases). Trimming removed 2 bases from V and 1 base from J, with 22 bases in between. CDR3 length: 19 residues. The germline V gene encodes CDR1 WSHSY and CDR2 SAAADI. CDR3 loop: CASSEGGGRRRVGTDTQYF. The CDR3 DNA follows: TGCGCCAGCAGTGAGGGAGGAGGTCGGCGCCGAGTGGGCACAGATACGCAGTATTTT.

The CDR3 DNA sequence: TGTGCCATCAGTGAGCAACTAGCGGGGAGTGGCTCCTACAATGAGCAGTTCTTC. This encodes CAISEQLAGSGSYNEQFF. The chain carries TRBV10-3 and TRBJ2-1; 10 nucleotides align to TRBD2. CDR1 and CDR2 (germline): ENHRY, SYGVKD. This CDR3 region has 18 residues. Trimming cost V 2 bases and J 0 bases; bases outside gene matches: 7.

V is TRBV5-5 and J is TRBJ1-2, with TRBD1 matching over 8 bases. Losses at the gene ends were 3 bases for V and 5 bases for J; bases not matched to a gene: 15. From germline, CDR1 is SGHKS and CDR2 YYEKEE (reference sequence). This CDR3 region has 17 residues. CDR3 nucleotide sequence: TGTGCCAGCAGCTCCAGGGGGCGTGGGATTCCGAGTTATGGCTACACCTTC. Protein product: CASSSRGRGIPSYGYTF.